The following is a TCR beta chain sequence with its context. Its antigen is unknown. The table came from immunoSEQ multiplex PCR; TCRdb's copy has only in-frame clones and leaves some out. The sample carries roughly 120,000 clones, about nine tenths recorded once. This sample is part of a study of T cell responses to AZD1222 COVID-19 vaccine. Germline V gene lookup returns CDR1 MDHEN and CDR2 SYDVKM. The CDR3 loop spans 15 amino acids. The ends lost 7 bases at V and 6 bases at J; junction bases unmatched: 10. Study-level points and caveats: Females made up more of the donors, who were largely white British, and clonal diversity may have come out too low. In the spike-specific TCR repertoire, nearly half reportedly target unmutated variant regions. Seropositive at baseline were only six or seven AZD1222 recipients. In all cases, repertoires were sampled only after the peak T cell response.

Material: peripheral blood, obtained on day 0 of AZD1222 vaccination. This rearrangement joins TRBV28 to TRBJ2-2, with TRBD2 identical over 8 bases. This TCR derives from an adult in good health. CDR3 loop: CASNLRGGIPGELFF. The DNA for the CDR3 is TGTGCCAGCAACCTTCGCGGGGGGATTCCCGGGGAGCTGTTTTTT.